These 30 T cell receptor beta chains were sequenced from one sample in a study of blood T cell repertoires in COVID-19. Clones were sequenced by immunoSEQ multiplex PCR, and TCRdb holds only the in-frame ones, with some missing. The sample gives 150,000 or so clones, about 89% of which show up once; approximately 6.1% is in the top ten. Sequencing input: peripheral blood. These receptors all stem from a man older than 75 with acute or convalescent COVID-19.

This chain connects TRBV27 to TRBJ1-1, with D possibly matching TRBD1 (5 bases). Trimming shortened V by 2 bases and J by 3 bases, and 16 bases separated the two germline ends. The CDR3 is 16 residues long. Germline loops: CDR1 MNHEY, CDR2 SMNVEV (reference sequence). CDR3 region: CASSLLLGGMHTEAFF. The CDR3 DNA follows: TGTGCCAGCAGTTTACTTTTGGGGGGGATGCACACTGAAGCTTTCTTT.

This clone turned up a few times. The CDR3: CASSLRGDYEQYF. The CDR3 nucleotides are TGTGCCAGCAGCCTGAGAGGAGATTACGAGCAGTACTTC. V gene TRBV3-1 (or the pseudogene TRBV3-2) combines with J gene TRBJ2-7; the D is unclear. Germline V gives CDR1 LGHDT, CDR2 YNNKEL (reference sequence). The V end was cut by 4 bases, the J end by 4 bases, with 11 bases between. This CDR3 comprises 13 residues.

This clone was recorded only once. In DNA, the CDR3 is TGTGCCAGCAGCCCCAGGTCGGTGATTCAGTACTTC. Protein product: CASSPRSVIQYF. The chain uses TRBV5-8 and TRBJ2-4; no reliable D call. V lost 4 bases and J 10 bases, leaving 12 bases between the germline ends. CDR1 is SGHTS and CDR2 is YDEGEE in the germline V gene. The CDR3 has 12 amino acids.

The rearrangement joins TRBV6-5 to TRBJ2-5; D remains unclear. The CDR3 is made up of 12 amino acids. V lost 7 bases and J 0 bases, leaving 6 bases between the germline ends. Germline V gene lookup returns CDR1 MNHEY and CDR2 SVGAGI. The CDR3 nucleotides read TGTGCCAGCAAAACAAACCAAGAGACCCAGTACTTC. Translated, it gives CASKTNQETQYF.

J is TRBJ1-1 and V is TRBV18; D remains ambiguous. Germline CDR1 is KGHSH and CDR2 is LQKENI. The V gene lost 1 base and the J gene lost 1 base, with 7 bases spanning the gap. The CDR3 extends over 14 amino acids. CDR3 nucleotides: TGTGCCAGCTCACCACAGGAGACGAACACTGAAGCTTTCTTT. It encodes CASSPQETNTEAFF.

This clone was detected once. This chain joins TRBV5-1 and TRBJ2-1; 8 bases line up with TRBD1. V shed 4 bases, J shed 4 bases, and the junction held 7 bases outside the gene matches. This CDR3 is built from 15 residues. CDR1 SGHRS and CDR2 YFSETQ come from the germline V gene. CDR3 nucleotides: TGCGCCAGCAGCACGACAGGGGAAGCATACAATGAGCAGTTCTTC. This encodes CASSTTGEAYNEQFF. The variable domain in full, completed from reference TRBV5-1 and TRBJ2-1, reads KAGVTQTPRYLIKTRGQQVTLSCSPISGHRSVSWYQQTPGQGLQFLFEYFSETQRNKGNFPGRFSGRQFSNSRSEMNVSTLELGDSALYLCASSTTGEAYNEQFFGPGTRLTVL.

The chain joins TRBV27 to TRBJ1-1; D remains ambiguous. This CDR3 has 14 amino acids. Germline lookup yields CDR1 MNHEY and CDR2 SMNVEV (reference sequence). Deletions cut 3 bases from V and 1 base from J, with 9 bases between. The CDR3 bases are TGTGCCAGCAGTTTCGGGTATTCGAACACTGAAGCTTTCTTT. Amino acids: CASSFGYSNTEAFF.

The chain carries TRBV24-1 and TRBJ2-5, with D maybe TRBD2 (5 bases). Trimming shortened V by 10 bases and J by 2 bases, and 13 bases separated the two germline ends. Germline assignment: CDR1 KGHDR and CDR2 SFDVKD. The CDR3 is made up of 13 amino acids. For the CDR3, the DNA is TGTGCCACGTCTCGGACGGGGCAAGAGACCCAGTACTTC. Encoded protein: CATSRTGQETQYF.

The V and J genes are TRBV5-1 and TRBJ1-1, with 8 bases identical to TRBD1. Germline values: CDR1 SGHRS, CDR2 YFSETQ. V lost 0 bases, J lost 4 bases, and 11 bases stayed unmatched. The CDR3 has 17 residues. CDR3 in amino acids: CASSLGQRQGRGTEAFF. Written as DNA, the CDR3 is TGCGCCAGCAGCTTGGGCCAAAGACAGGGGAGGGGCACTGAAGCTTTCTTT.

This sequence joins TRBV5-4 and TRBJ1-2; D call uncertain. CDR1 SGHNT and CDR2 YYREEE come from the germline V gene (reference sequence). This CDR3 region has 14 residues. Trimming stripped 4 bases from V and 8 bases from J, with 18 bases between. The CDR3 here is CASSTGSSMEGYTF. DNA for the CDR3: TGTGCCAGCAGCACGGGATCTTCTATGGAAGGCTACACCTTC.

The chain uses TRBV2 and TRBJ1-1, with D perhaps matching TRBD1 (5 bases). V was shortened by 5 bases and J by 0 bases, with 10 bases between the two germline ends. The CDR3 is 14 amino acids. Germline values: CDR1 SNHLY, CDR2 FYNNEI. CDR3 residues: CASSPGPLNTEAFF. CDR3 DNA: TGTGCCAGCAGTCCAGGGCCTTTGAACACTGAAGCTTTCTTT.

This rearrangement joins TRBV14 to TRBJ2-6, with TRBD2 matching 7 bases. The CDR3 has 19 amino acids. CDR1 and CDR2 from the germline V gene are SGHDN and FVKESK. The trim removed 1 base at V and 2 bases at J, leaving 11 bases unmatched. In nucleotides, the CDR3 is TGTGCCAGCAGCCAAGCGCTAAGCGGGAATCGTCCTGGGGCCAACGTCCTGACTTTC. Protein product: CASSQALSGNRPGANVLTF.

This chain uses TRBV28 with TRBJ1-1, with D tentatively TRBD1 (6 bases). The CDR3 loop spans 15 amino acids. CDR1 and CDR2 from the germline V gene are MDHEN and SYDVKM. V lost 4 bases, J lost 7 bases, and 19 bases lay in between. CDR3: CASSSSGQPKDEAFF. CDR3 DNA sequence: TGTGCCAGCAGTTCGTCTGGACAGCCTAAGGATGAAGCTTTCTTT.

Note on this clone: The missing conserved phenylalanine or tryptophan at the end of this CDR3 makes a read error likely. The DNA is left out, because the CDR3 cannot be placed on it with certainty; the CDR3 is given as TCRdb lists it. The chain carries TRBV28 and TRBJ1-5; the table's D call TRBD1 went unverified against the DNA. Germline CDR1 reads MDHEN; CDR2 reads SYDVKM. Both ends counted, the CDR3 spans 12 residues. CDR3 sequence: CASSLNGPGQDV.

V usage is TRBV6-1 and J usage is TRBJ1-5; tentatively, D is TRBD1 (6 bases). Germline V CDR1 and CDR2: MNHNS, SASEGT. The CDR3 totals 15 residues. V was trimmed by 1 base and J by 6 bases, leaving 13 bases between them. The CDR3 region has the DNA TGTGCCAGCAGTGAAGGGACCGGGGGGCGTCAGCCCCAGCATTTT. This sequence encodes CASSEGTGGRQPQHF.

In its sample, this clone was seen once. V is TRBV2 and J is TRBJ1-4; D unresolved. V gave up 2 bases and J gave up 0 bases, with 10 bases separating them. The CDR3 is 16 amino acids. Germline assignment: CDR1 SNHLY and CDR2 FYNNEI. The CDR3, as DNA: TGTGCCAGCAGTGAATTCCCTCCCCCAACTAATGAAAAACTGTTTTTT. It translates to CASSEFPPPTNEKLFF. Full variable domain (missing parts from reference TRBV2 and TRBJ1-4): EPEVTQTPSHQVTQMGQEVILRCVPISNHLYFYWYRQILGQKVEFLVSFYNNEISEKSEIFDDQFSVERPDGSNFTLKIRSTKLEDSAMYFCASSEFPPPTNEKLFFGSGTQLSVL.

The CDR3 spells CASSFTQGGSNQPQHF. The CDR3 bases are TGTGCCAGCAGTTTCACCCAGGGCGGCAGCAATCAGCCCCAGCATTTT. This sequence joins TRBV28 and TRBJ1-5; TRBD1 is a possible D gene (5 bases). The CDR3 length is 16 residues. The V gene's germline CDR1 is MDHEN and CDR2 SYDVKM. The V end lost 3 bases, the J end lost 1 base, and 13 bases lay between the germline ends. Together with reference TRBV28 and TRBJ1-5, the CDR3 gives the full variable domain: DVKVTQSSRYLVKRTGEKVFLECVQDMDHENMFWYRQDPGLGLRLIYFSYDVKMKEKGDIPEGYSVSREKKERFSLILESASTNQTSMYLCASSFTQGGSNQPQHFGDGTRLSIL.

The CDR3: CASSRDRPNTEAFF. The CDR3 DNA is TGCGCCAGCAGCAGGGACAGGCCGAACACTGAAGCTTTCTTT. The chain carries TRBV5-1 and TRBJ1-1; 8 nucleotides agree with TRBD1. Germline lookup yields CDR1 SGHRS and CDR2 YFSETQ. The CDR3 runs to 14 residues. V shed 4 bases and J 1 base; nucleotides not matched to a gene: 3. The complete variable domain, with remaining parts taken from reference TRBV5-1 and TRBJ1-1, reads KAGVTQTPRYLIKTRGQQVTLSCSPISGHRSVSWYQQTPGQGLQFLFEYFSETQRNKGNFPGRFSGRQFSNSRSEMNVSTLELGDSALYLCASSRDRPNTEAFFGQGTRLTVV.

The genes are TRBV4-1 and TRBJ2-6; possibly TRBD2 for D (5 bases). This CDR3 is built from 18 residues. Trimming pared 3 bases from V and 0 bases from J, leaving 15 bases between. CDR1 and CDR2 (germline): MGHRA, YSYEKL. CDR3 protein: CASSQELTTYSGANVLTF. In nucleotides, the CDR3 is TGCGCCAGCAGCCAGGAGCTGACTACTTACTCTGGGGCCAACGTCCTGACTTTC.

This rearrangement joins TRBV29-1 to TRBJ2-5, with a possible D match to TRBD2 (5 bases). Looked up from germline, CDR1 is SQVTM and CDR2 is ANQGSEA. The CDR3 is 12 amino acids. Trimming removed 3 bases at V and 4 bases at J, with 9 bases between. The chain's CDR3 is CSVEAGGETQYF. For the CDR3, the DNA is TGCAGCGTTGAGGCGGGCGGAGAGACCCAGTACTTC.

This chain links TRBV5-1 with TRBJ2-7; no reliable D call. Trimming shortened V by 1 base and J by 6 bases, and 17 bases separated the two germline ends. Germline V gene sequence: CDR1 SGHRS, CDR2 YFSETQ. CDR3 size: 15 residues. CDR3 nucleotide sequence: TGCGCCAGCAGCTTGTCGGCTAGTAGTCTATCCGAGCAGTACTTC. Amino acids: CASSLSASSLSEQYF.

The chain employs TRBV5-1 and TRBJ1-3; possible D gene TRBD1, 5 bases. Germline-derived CDR1 and CDR2 are SGHRS and YFSETQ. The CDR3 runs 13 residues. The V gene lost 3 bases and the J gene lost 4 bases, with 8 bases spanning the gap. The CDR3 region has the DNA TGCGCCAGCAGCTCCGCAGGGGGAAACACCATATATTTT. Amino acids: CASSSAGGNTIYF.

J is TRBJ1-2 and V is TRBV2, with TRBD1 identical over 8 bases. With 6 bases clipped from V and 7 bases from J, the junction kept 10 bases outside the gene matches. The CDR3 is 14 residues long. Looked up from germline, CDR1 is SNHLY and CDR2 is FYNNEI. This chain's CDR3 is CASRVRTGYGGYTF. In DNA form, the CDR3 reads TGTGCCAGCAGGGTCAGGACAGGGTATGGTGGCTACACCTTC. The complete variable domain, with remaining parts taken from reference TRBV2 and TRBJ1-2, reads EPEVTQTPSHQVTQMGQEVILRCVPISNHLYFYWYRQILGQKVEFLVSFYNNEISEKSEIFDDQFSVERPDGSNFTLKIRSTKLEDSAMYFCASRVRTGYGGYTFGSGTRLTVV.

J is TRBJ1-1 and V is TRBV10-1; maybe TRBD1 (5 bases). Looked up from germline, CDR1 is WNHNN and CDR2 is SYGVQD (reference sequence). The V end was cut by 3 bases, the J end by 4 bases, with 12 bases between. The CDR3 length is 14 residues. The CDR3: CASSEMAGLTEAFF. The CDR3 nucleotides read TGCGCCAGCAGTGAAATGGCAGGGCTCACTGAAGCTTTCTTT.

The chain uses TRBV5-1 and TRBJ1-4; D remains ambiguous. The CDR3 covers 15 residues. V was clipped by 0 bases and J by 7 bases, with 13 bases between them. Looked up from germline, CDR1 is SGHRS and CDR2 is YFSETQ. The CDR3 here is CASSLEGARSEKLFF. In DNA, the CDR3 is TGCGCCAGCAGCTTGGAGGGAGCTCGGAGTGAAAAACTGTTTTTT.

The chain couples TRBV2 to TRBJ1-6, with 7 bases identical to TRBD1. CDR3 length equals 14 residues. The junction had 4 bases not matched to a gene; V was cut back by 4 bases and J by 7 bases. Germline loops: CDR1 SNHLY, CDR2 FYNNEI. As DNA, the CDR3 is TGTGCCAGCAGTGCCGAGGGGGCGAATTCACCCCTCCACTTT. Its translation: CASSAEGANSPLHF.

The chain has TRBV30 and TRBJ1-1; TRBD1 is a possible D gene (6 bases). Germline V gene data show CDR1 as GTSNPN and CDR2 as SVGIG (reference sequence). The CDR3 totals 14 residues. V dropped 2 bases and J dropped 5 bases, with 15 bases sitting between them. The CDR3 here is CAWSNTGKRTEAFF. In DNA, the CDR3 is TGTGCCTGGAGTAATACAGGGAAGAGAACTGAAGCTTTCTTT. The whole variable domain, filled in from reference TRBV30 and TRBJ1-1, reads SQTIHQWPATLVQPVGSPLSLECTVEGTSNPNLYWYRQAAGRGLQLLFYSVGIGQISSEVPQNLSASRPQDRQFILSSKKLLLSDSGFYLCAWSNTGKRTEAFFGQGTRLTVV.

The V and J genes are TRBV19 and TRBJ1-4; no definite D call. CDR3 length equals 13 residues. The V gene's germline CDR1 is LNHDA and CDR2 SQIVND (reference sequence). V gave up 3 bases and J gave up 8 bases, with 10 bases separating them. The CDR3 DNA follows: TGTGCCAGTAGTATTTACCAGCGGGAAAAACTGTTTTTT. It yields the protein CASSIYQREKLFF.

V is TRBV30 and J is TRBJ2-2, with a possible D match to TRBD2 (5 bases). Trimming took 0 bases from V and 5 from J, leaving 13 bases between them. The CDR3 loop spans 15 amino acids. Germline-derived CDR1 and CDR2 are GTSNPN and SVGIG (reference sequence). CDR3 in DNA: TGTGCCTGGAGTGTACTCACGGGAAGTACCGGGGAGCTGTTTTTT. The encoded protein is CAWSVLTGSTGELFF.

The chain employs TRBV29-1 and TRBJ2-1; D is perhaps TRBD2 (5 bases). Germline CDR1 reads SQVTM; CDR2 reads ANQGSEA. V was cut by 7 bases and J by 0 bases, with 13 bases left in between. The CDR3 has 14 amino acids. CDR3 sequence reads: CSAKGLASYNEQFF. The CDR3 nucleotides read TGCAGCGCCAAGGGTCTAGCCTCCTACAATGAGCAGTTCTTC.